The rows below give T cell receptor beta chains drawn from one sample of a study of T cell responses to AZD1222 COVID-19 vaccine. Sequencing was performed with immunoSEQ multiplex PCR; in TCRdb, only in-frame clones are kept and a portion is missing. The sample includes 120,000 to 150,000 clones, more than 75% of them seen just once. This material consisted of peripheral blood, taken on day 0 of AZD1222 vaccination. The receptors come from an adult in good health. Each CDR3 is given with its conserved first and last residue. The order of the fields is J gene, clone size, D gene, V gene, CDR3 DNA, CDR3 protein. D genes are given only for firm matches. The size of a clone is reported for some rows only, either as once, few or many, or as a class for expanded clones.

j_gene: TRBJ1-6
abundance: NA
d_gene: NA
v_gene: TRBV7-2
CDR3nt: TGTGCCAGCAGCTTAGGGTGGGGTCGGAATTCACCCCTCCACTTT
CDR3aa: CASSLGWGRNSPLHF

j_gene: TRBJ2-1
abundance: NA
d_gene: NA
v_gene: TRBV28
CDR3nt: TGTGCCAGCAGTTTATATGGGGGTGGGGTGTCCGGTGAGCAGTTCTTC
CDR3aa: CASSLYGGGVSGEQFF

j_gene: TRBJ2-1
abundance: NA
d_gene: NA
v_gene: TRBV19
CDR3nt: TGTGCCAGTAGTATAGTGGTAGCGGCCAACAATGAGCAGTTCTTC
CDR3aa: CASSIVVAANNEQFF

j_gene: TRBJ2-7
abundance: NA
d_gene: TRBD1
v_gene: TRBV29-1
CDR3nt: TGCAGCGTTGAGCGGGCGCAGGGGGCGAGGGAGCAGTACTTC
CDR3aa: CSVERAQGAREQYF

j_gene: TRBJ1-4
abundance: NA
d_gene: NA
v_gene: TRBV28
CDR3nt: TGTGCCAGCAGTACCCAGACATGGGAGAATGAAAAACTGTTTTTT
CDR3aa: CASSTQTWENEKLFF

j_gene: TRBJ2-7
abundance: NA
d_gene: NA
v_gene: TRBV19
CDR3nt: TGTGCCAGTGGCGGGCAGAGCTCCTACGAGCAGTACTTC
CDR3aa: CASGGQSSYEQYF

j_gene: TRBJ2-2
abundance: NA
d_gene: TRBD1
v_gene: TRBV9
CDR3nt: TGTGCCAGCAGCGTCAGACAGGGCACCGGGGAGCTGTTTTTT
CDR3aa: CASSVRQGTGELFF

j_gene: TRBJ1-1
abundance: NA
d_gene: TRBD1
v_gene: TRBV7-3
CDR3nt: TGTGCCAGCAGCTTCTGGACAGGGGAGGACCCGTTT
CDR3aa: CASSFWTGEDPF

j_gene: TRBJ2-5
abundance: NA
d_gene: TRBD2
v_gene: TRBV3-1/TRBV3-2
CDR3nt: TGTGCCAGCAGCCTAGCGGGAGTGGAGACCCAGTACTTC
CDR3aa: CASSLAGVETQYF

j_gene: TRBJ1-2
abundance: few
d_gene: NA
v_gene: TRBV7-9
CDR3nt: TGTGCCAGCAGCTTCACAGGGCAGGGGGGCTACACCTTC
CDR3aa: CASSFTGQGGYTF

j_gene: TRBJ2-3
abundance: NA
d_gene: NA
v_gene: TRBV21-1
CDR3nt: TGTGCCAGCATGCTAAACAGGGTTGAGGCGGACCCCACAGATACGCAGTATTTT
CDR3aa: CASMLNRVEADPTDTQYF

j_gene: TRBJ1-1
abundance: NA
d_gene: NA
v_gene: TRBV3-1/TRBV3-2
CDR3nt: TGTGCCAGCAGCCAGAAGGGAATGAACACTGAAGCTTTCTTT
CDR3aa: CASSQKGMNTEAFF

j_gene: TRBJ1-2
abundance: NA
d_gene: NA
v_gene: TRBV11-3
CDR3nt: TGTGCCAGCAGCCCGGGCCCCACCCCTGGCTACACCTTC
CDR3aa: CASSPGPTPGYTF

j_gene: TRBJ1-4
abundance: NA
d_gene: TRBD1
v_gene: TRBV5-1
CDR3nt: TGCGCCAGCAGCTTTAGGTCCGGGACAGGGGACGCCAAAAAACTGTTTTTT
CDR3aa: CASSFRSGTGDAKKLFF

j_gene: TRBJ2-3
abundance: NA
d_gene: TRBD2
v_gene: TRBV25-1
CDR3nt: TGTGCCAGCAACCGCGGGAGTATCACAGATACGCAGTATTTT
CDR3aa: CASNRGSITDTQYF

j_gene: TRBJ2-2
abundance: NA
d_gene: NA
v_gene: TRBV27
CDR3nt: TGTGCCAGCAGAACAGGGCCCGGGGAGCTGTTTTTT
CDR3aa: CASRTGPGELFF

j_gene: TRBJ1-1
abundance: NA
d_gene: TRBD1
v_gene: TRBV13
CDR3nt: TGTGCCAGCAGCTTAGGGGCAGGGGGGAACACTGAAGCTTTCTTT
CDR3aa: CASSLGAGGNTEAFF

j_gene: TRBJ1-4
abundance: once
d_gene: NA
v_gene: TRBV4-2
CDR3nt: TGTGCCAGCAGCCAAGTTGGGCCGGCAACTAATGAAAAACTGTTTTTT
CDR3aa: CASSQVGPATNEKLFF